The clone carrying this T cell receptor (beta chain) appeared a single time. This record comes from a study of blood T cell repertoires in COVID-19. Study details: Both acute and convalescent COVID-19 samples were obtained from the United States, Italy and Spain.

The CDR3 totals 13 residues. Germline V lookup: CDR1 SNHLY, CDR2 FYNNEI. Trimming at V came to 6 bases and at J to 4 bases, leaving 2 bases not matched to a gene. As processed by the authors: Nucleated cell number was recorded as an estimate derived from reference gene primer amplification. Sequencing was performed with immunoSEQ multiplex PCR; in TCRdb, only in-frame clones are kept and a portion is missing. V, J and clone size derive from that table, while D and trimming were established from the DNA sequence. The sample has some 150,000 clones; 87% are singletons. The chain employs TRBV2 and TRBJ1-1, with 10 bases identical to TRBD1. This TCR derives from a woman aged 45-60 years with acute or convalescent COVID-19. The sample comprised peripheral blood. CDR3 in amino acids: CASRGQGSTEAFF. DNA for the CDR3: TGTGCCAGCAGGGGACAGGGGAGCACTGAAGCTTTCTTT.